A selection of T cell receptor beta chains follows, all from one sample in a study of human T cells and chemical hapten exposure. TCRdb re-called the RACE reads with MiXCR, one entry per CDR3 protein. The sample holds some 81,000 distinct CDR3 sequences; roughly 11% are singletons and the top ten take approximately 1.4%. The sample consisted of whole blood, taken in connection with sensitization to the hapten diphenylcyclopropenone (DPC). These receptors came from a man younger than 35 with alopecia areata. Some clones in this sample may be carry-over from other donors' samples. CDR3s include the opening cysteine and the closing phenylalanine or tryptophan. Fields, in order: clone size, D gene, V gene, J gene, CDR3 protein, CDR3 DNA. The D gene is left open where the match is weak. Only some rows state a clone size, as once, few, many or a class for expanded clones.

clone_size: -; d_call: TRBD1; v_call: TRBV7-6; j_call: TRBJ1-3; cdr3_aa: CASSKLLGQGDGNTIYF; cdr3_nt: TGTGCCAGCAGCAAGCTACTGGGACAGGGGGACGGAAACACCATATATTTT
clone_size: few; d_call: -; v_call: TRBV9; j_call: TRBJ1-1; cdr3_aa: CASSVEQQTNTEAFF; cdr3_nt: TGTGCCAGCAGCGTAGAGCAACAGACGAACACTGAAGCTTTCTTT
clone_size: many; d_call: TRBD1; v_call: TRBV11-2; j_call: TRBJ2-6; cdr3_aa: CASSLRPGQGASGANVLTF; cdr3_nt: TGTGCCAGCAGCCTGAGACCGGGACAGGGGGCTTCTGGGGCCAACGTCCTGACTTTC
clone_size: -; d_call: -; v_call: TRBV11-2; j_call: TRBJ2-1; cdr3_aa: CASSLRDPGMYNEQFF; cdr3_nt: TGTGCCAGCAGCTTAAGGGACCCCGGGATGTACAATGAGCAGTTCTTC
clone_size: -; d_call: TRBD2; v_call: TRBV5-1; j_call: TRBJ2-5; cdr3_aa: CASSLDTRGEETQYF; cdr3_nt: TGCGCCAGCAGCTTGGACACTCGGGGGGAAGAGACCCAGTACTTC
clone_size: many; d_call: -; v_call: TRBV7-3; j_call: TRBJ2-1; cdr3_aa: CASSWTAYNEQFF; cdr3_nt: TGTGCCAGCAGCTGGACAGCGTACAATGAGCAGTTCTTC
clone_size: -; d_call: TRBD1; v_call: TRBV6-2/TRBV6-3; j_call: TRBJ1-1; cdr3_aa: CASSGQGFGAFF; cdr3_nt: TGTGCCAGCAGCGGACAGGGGTTCGGAGCTTTCTTT
clone_size: many; d_call: -; v_call: TRBV6-5; j_call: TRBJ2-3; cdr3_aa: CASSDFTRGYQYF; cdr3_nt: TGTGCCAGCAGCGACTTCACTAGGGGATATCAGTATTTT
clone_size: many; d_call: -; v_call: TRBV11-2; j_call: TRBJ2-7; cdr3_aa: CASRRTDGAYEQYF; cdr3_nt: TGTGCCAGCAGACGTACGGACGGAGCCTACGAGCAGTACTTC
clone_size: -; d_call: -; v_call: TRBV3-1; j_call: TRBJ2-2; cdr3_aa: CASSQGGAGELFF; cdr3_nt: TGTGCCAGCAGCCAAGGAGGGGCCGGGGAGCTGTTTTTT
clone_size: -; d_call: TRBD1; v_call: TRBV3-1; j_call: TRBJ1-1; cdr3_aa: CASSLGQGRGAFF; cdr3_nt: TGTGCCAGCAGCCTAGGACAGGGTCGCGGAGCTTTCTTT
clone_size: few; d_call: -; v_call: TRBV12-3/TRBV12-4; j_call: TRBJ1-3; cdr3_aa: CASSSGHSGNTIYF; cdr3_nt: TGTGCCAGCAGTTCGGGGCACTCTGGAAACACCATATATTTT
clone_size: -; d_call: TRBD2; v_call: TRBV5-1; j_call: TRBJ2-1; cdr3_aa: CASSRGLAGNEQFF; cdr3_nt: TGCGCCAGCAGCCGGGGACTAGCGGGGAATGAGCAGTTCTTC
clone_size: many; d_call: -; v_call: TRBV7-9; j_call: TRBJ2-2; cdr3_aa: CASSYDSGPLNTGELFF; cdr3_nt: TGTGCCAGCAGCTATGACTCCGGCCCGTTGAACACCGGGGAGCTGTTTTTT
clone_size: many; d_call: -; v_call: TRBV28; j_call: TRBJ1-5; cdr3_aa: CASSQTGNGNQPQHF; cdr3_nt: TGTGCCAGCAGCCAAACAGGGAATGGCAATCAGCCCCAGCATTTT
clone_size: -; d_call: -; v_call: TRBV28; j_call: TRBJ2-6; cdr3_aa: CASSLWRASGANVLTF; cdr3_nt: TGTGCCAGCAGTTTATGGCGGGCTTCTGGGGCCAACGTCCTGACTTTC
clone_size: few; d_call: TRBD1; v_call: TRBV7-9; j_call: TRBJ2-1; cdr3_aa: CASSGAGGINEQFF; cdr3_nt: TGTGCCAGCAGTGGGGCAGGGGGCATAAATGAGCAGTTCTTC
clone_size: -; d_call: -; v_call: TRBV18; j_call: TRBJ2-7; cdr3_aa: CASSPPGQEQYF; cdr3_nt: TGTGCCAGCTCACCACCGGGTCAGGAGCAGTACTTC
clone_size: many; d_call: -; v_call: TRBV27; j_call: TRBJ1-1; cdr3_aa: CASYQTLNTEAFF; cdr3_nt: TGTGCCAGCTATCAGACCCTGAACACTGAAGCTTTCTTT
clone_size: -; d_call: -; v_call: TRBV6-2/TRBV6-3; j_call: TRBJ2-2; cdr3_aa: CASSYGRRPGELFF; cdr3_nt: TGTGCCAGCAGTTACGGGAGGAGGCCCGGGGAGCTGTTTTTT
clone_size: few; d_call: -; v_call: TRBV7-2; j_call: TRBJ2-7; cdr3_aa: CASSLESGVGYEQYF; cdr3_nt: TGTGCCAGCAGCTTAGAGTCTGGGGTAGGTTACGAGCAGTACTTC
clone_size: many; d_call: TRBD1; v_call: TRBV14; j_call: TRBJ2-7; cdr3_aa: CASSQRDRVVEQYF; cdr3_nt: TGTGCCAGCAGCCAAAGGGACAGGGTGGTCGAGCAGTACTTC
clone_size: -; d_call: -; v_call: TRBV4-1; j_call: TRBJ1-5; cdr3_aa: CASSQDRGRNQPQHF; cdr3_nt: TGCGCCAGCAGCCAAGATCGGGGTCGCAATCAGCCCCAGCATTTT
clone_size: -; d_call: TRBD2; v_call: TRBV11-2; j_call: TRBJ2-5; cdr3_aa: CASSPGLDRETQHF; cdr3_nt: TGTGCCAGCAGCCCTGGACTAGACAGAGAGACCCAGCACTTC
clone_size: many; d_call: -; v_call: TRBV11-2; j_call: TRBJ1-1; cdr3_aa: CASSPGTSNTEAFF; cdr3_nt: TGTGCCAGCAGCCCAGGGACTAGTAACACTGAAGCTTTCTTT
clone_size: -; d_call: TRBD2; v_call: TRBV7-7; j_call: TRBJ2-5; cdr3_aa: CASSHSWQGGPKPQETQYF; cdr3_nt: TGTGCCAGCAGCCACTCTTGGCAGGGAGGGCCAAAGCCCCAAGAGACCCAGTACTTC
clone_size: few; d_call: -; v_call: TRBV6-2/TRBV6-3; j_call: TRBJ1-5; cdr3_aa: CASSPTGRQPQHF; cdr3_nt: TGTGCCAGCAGTCCAACAGGGAGGCAGCCCCAGCATTTT
clone_size: -; d_call: -; v_call: TRBV12-3/TRBV12-4; j_call: TRBJ1-3; cdr3_aa: CASSFAPGSSIQGGNTIYF; cdr3_nt: TGTGCCAGCAGTTTCGCTCCCGGGTCGTCAATCCAAGGCGGAAACACCATATATTTT
clone_size: few; d_call: -; v_call: TRBV29-1; j_call: TRBJ1-3; cdr3_aa: CSVDRNLGSGNTIYF; cdr3_nt: TGCAGCGTTGACAGAAACCTAGGCTCTGGAAACACCATATATTTT
clone_size: once; d_call: -; v_call: TRBV11-2; j_call: TRBJ2-2; cdr3_aa: CASSHAFANTGELFF; cdr3_nt: TGTGCCAGCAGCCACGCCTTCGCGAACACCGGGGAGCTGTTTTTT
clone_size: many; d_call: TRBD1; v_call: TRBV28; j_call: TRBJ2-3; cdr3_aa: CASSRTGGADTQYF; cdr3_nt: TGTGCCAGCAGTAGGACAGGGGGCGCAGATACGCAGTATTTT
clone_size: many; d_call: -; v_call: TRBV19; j_call: TRBJ2-2; cdr3_aa: CASSITRQTAGELFF; cdr3_nt: TGTGCCAGTAGTATAACAAGGCAGACCGCCGGGGAGCTGTTTTTT
clone_size: many; d_call: -; v_call: TRBV6-1; j_call: TRBJ1-2; cdr3_aa: CASSEWSDGYTF; cdr3_nt: TGTGCCAGCAGTGAGTGGTCGGATGGCTACACCTTC
clone_size: many; d_call: TRBD1; v_call: TRBV5-1; j_call: TRBJ2-7; cdr3_aa: CASSPAPGQGYEQYF; cdr3_nt: TGCGCCAGCAGCCCTGCCCCGGGACAGGGCTACGAGCAGTACTTC
clone_size: -; d_call: -; v_call: TRBV20-1; j_call: TRBJ2-3; cdr3_aa: CSAPFGGGLRTDTQYF; cdr3_nt: TGCAGTGCTCCCTTCGGGGGCGGTTTGAGGACAGATACGCAGTATTTT
clone_size: -; d_call: -; v_call: TRBV20-1; j_call: TRBJ2-7; cdr3_aa: CSARGGASYEQYF; cdr3_nt: TGCAGTGCTAGAGGGGGCGCGAGCTACGAGCAGTACTTC
clone_size: few; d_call: -; v_call: TRBV19; j_call: TRBJ1-2; cdr3_aa: CASSPIGGNYGYTF; cdr3_nt: TGTGCCAGTAGTCCCATCGGGGGAAACTATGGCTACACCTTC
clone_size: many; d_call: -; v_call: TRBV7-6; j_call: TRBJ1-3; cdr3_aa: CASSLLSVYSGNTIYF; cdr3_nt: TGTGCCAGCAGCTTACTCTCTGTGTACTCTGGAAACACCATATATTTT
clone_size: many; d_call: TRBD1; v_call: TRBV7-9; j_call: TRBJ2-4; cdr3_aa: CASSLPGTGTIQYF; cdr3_nt: TGTGCCAGCAGCTTACCTGGGACAGGGACCATTCAGTACTTC
clone_size: few; d_call: -; v_call: TRBV7-2; j_call: TRBJ1-2; cdr3_aa: CASNPPRANYGYTF; cdr3_nt: TGTGCCAGCAACCCCCCAAGAGCTAACTATGGCTACACCTTC
clone_size: many; d_call: -; v_call: TRBV29-1; j_call: TRBJ1-6; cdr3_aa: CSVEEGRNSPLHF; cdr3_nt: TGCAGCGTTGAAGAGGGCCGAAATTCACCCCTCCACTTT
clone_size: -; d_call: -; v_call: TRBV11-3; j_call: TRBJ2-5; cdr3_aa: CASSQGREETQYF; cdr3_nt: TGTGCCAGCAGCCAGGGACGAGAAGAGACCCAGTACTTC
clone_size: many; d_call: -; v_call: TRBV18; j_call: TRBJ2-7; cdr3_aa: CASSPETHSYEQYF; cdr3_nt: TGTGCCAGCTCACCAGAGACACACTCCTACGAGCAGTACTTC
clone_size: -; d_call: TRBD2; v_call: TRBV10-3; j_call: TRBJ2-1; cdr3_aa: CAISDRLAGLFEQFF; cdr3_nt: TGTGCCATCAGTGATAGGCTAGCGGGATTGTTTGAGCAGTTCTTC
clone_size: -; d_call: TRBD1; v_call: TRBV2; j_call: TRBJ1-6; cdr3_aa: CASRGEGAVGNSPLHF; cdr3_nt: TGTGCCAGCAGAGGGGAGGGGGCTGTAGGTAATTCACCCCTCCACTTT
clone_size: many; d_call: -; v_call: TRBV7-2; j_call: TRBJ2-2; cdr3_aa: CASSLVGRDNTGELFF; cdr3_nt: TGTGCCAGCAGCTTAGTTGGGCGGGACAACACCGGGGAGCTGTTTTTT
clone_size: few; d_call: -; v_call: TRBV6-2/TRBV6-3; j_call: TRBJ1-5; cdr3_aa: CASTPGRREGQPQHF; cdr3_nt: TGTGCCAGCACCCCAGGGCGGCGGGAAGGTCAGCCCCAGCATTTT
clone_size: many; d_call: -; v_call: TRBV10-3; j_call: TRBJ1-2; cdr3_aa: CAISEEVSPYGYTF; cdr3_nt: TGTGCCATCAGTGAGGAGGTGAGTCCCTATGGCTACACCTTC
clone_size: few; d_call: -; v_call: TRBV7-2; j_call: TRBJ1-5; cdr3_aa: CASSLGRGDPQHF; cdr3_nt: TGTGCCAGCAGTCTCGGAAGGGGGGACCCCCAGCATTTT
clone_size: many; d_call: -; v_call: TRBV7-3; j_call: TRBJ2-3; cdr3_aa: CASSFGRGGETDTQYF; cdr3_nt: TGTGCCAGCAGCTTTGGGCGGGGCGGGGAAACAGATACGCAGTATTTT
clone_size: many; d_call: -; v_call: TRBV10-3; j_call: TRBJ2-3; cdr3_aa: CAIGSTDTQYF; cdr3_nt: TGTGCCATCGGTTCCACAGATACGCAGTATTTT
clone_size: -; d_call: -; v_call: TRBV7-9; j_call: TRBJ2-2; cdr3_aa: CASHEDTGELFF; cdr3_nt: TGTGCCAGCCATGAAGACACCGGGGAGCTGTTTTTT